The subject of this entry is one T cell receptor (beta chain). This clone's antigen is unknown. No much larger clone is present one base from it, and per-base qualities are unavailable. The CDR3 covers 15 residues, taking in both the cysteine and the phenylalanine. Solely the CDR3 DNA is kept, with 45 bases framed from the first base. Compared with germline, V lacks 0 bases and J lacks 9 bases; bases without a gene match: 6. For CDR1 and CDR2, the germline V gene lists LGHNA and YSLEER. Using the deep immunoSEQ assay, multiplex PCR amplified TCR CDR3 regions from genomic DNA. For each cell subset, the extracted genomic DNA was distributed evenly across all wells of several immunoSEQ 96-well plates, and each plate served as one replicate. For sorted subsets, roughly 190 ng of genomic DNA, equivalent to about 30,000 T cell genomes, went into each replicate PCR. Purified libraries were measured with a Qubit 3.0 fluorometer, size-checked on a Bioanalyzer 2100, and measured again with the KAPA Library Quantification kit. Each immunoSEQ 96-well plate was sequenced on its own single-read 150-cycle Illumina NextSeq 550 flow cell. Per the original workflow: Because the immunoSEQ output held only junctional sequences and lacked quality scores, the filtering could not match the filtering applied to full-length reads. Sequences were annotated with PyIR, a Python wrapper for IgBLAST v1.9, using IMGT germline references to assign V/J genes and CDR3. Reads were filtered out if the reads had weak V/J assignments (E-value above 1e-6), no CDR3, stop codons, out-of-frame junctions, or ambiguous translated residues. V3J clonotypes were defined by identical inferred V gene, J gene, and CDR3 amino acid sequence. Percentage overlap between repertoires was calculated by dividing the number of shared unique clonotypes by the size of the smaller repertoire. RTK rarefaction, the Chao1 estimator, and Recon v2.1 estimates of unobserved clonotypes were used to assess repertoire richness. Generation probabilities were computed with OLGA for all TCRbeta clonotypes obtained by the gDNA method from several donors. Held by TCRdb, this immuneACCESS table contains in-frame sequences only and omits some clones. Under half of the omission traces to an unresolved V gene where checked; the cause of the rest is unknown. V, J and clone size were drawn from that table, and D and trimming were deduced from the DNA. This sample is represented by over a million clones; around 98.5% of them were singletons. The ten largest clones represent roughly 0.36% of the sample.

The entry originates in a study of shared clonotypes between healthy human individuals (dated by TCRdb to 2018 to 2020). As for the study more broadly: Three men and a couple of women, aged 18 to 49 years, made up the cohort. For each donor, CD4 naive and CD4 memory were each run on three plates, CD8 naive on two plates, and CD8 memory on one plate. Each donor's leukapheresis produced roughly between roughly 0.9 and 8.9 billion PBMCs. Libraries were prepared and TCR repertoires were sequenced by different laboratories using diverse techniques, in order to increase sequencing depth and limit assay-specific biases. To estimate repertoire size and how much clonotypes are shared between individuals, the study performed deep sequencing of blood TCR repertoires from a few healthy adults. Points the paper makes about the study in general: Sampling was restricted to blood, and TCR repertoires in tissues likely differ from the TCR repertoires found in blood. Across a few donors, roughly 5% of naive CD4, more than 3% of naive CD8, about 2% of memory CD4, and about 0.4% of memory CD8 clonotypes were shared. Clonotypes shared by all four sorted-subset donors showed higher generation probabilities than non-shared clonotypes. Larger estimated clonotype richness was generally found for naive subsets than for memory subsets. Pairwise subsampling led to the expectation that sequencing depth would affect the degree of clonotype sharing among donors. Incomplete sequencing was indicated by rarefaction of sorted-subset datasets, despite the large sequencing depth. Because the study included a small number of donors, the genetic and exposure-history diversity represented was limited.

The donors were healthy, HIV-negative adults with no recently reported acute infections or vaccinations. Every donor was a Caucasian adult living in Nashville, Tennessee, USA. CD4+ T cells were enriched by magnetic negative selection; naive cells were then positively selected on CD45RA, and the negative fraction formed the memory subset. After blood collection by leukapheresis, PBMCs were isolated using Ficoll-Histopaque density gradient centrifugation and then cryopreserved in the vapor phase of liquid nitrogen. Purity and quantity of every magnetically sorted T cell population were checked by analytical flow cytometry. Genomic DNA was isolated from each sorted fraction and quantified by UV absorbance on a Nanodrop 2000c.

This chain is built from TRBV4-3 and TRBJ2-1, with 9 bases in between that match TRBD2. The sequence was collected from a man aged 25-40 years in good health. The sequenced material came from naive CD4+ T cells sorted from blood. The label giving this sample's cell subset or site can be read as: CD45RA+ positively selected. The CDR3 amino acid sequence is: CASSQEAGGPAEQFF. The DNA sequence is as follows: TGCGCCAGCAGCCAAGAGGCGGGAGGGCCGGCTGAGCAGTTCTTC.